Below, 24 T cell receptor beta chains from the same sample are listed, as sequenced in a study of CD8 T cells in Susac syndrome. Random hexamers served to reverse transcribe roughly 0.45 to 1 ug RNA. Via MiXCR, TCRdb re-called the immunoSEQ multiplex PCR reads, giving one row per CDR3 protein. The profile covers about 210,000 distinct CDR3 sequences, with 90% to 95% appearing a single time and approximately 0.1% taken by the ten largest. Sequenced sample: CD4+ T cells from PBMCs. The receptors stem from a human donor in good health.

The CDR3 spells CAWGSGAIYNEQFF. The CDR3 DNA reads as TGTGCCTGGGGTAGCGGGGCGATCTACAATGAGCAGTTCTTC. This chain joins TRBV30 and TRBJ2-1; 8 bases are a match to TRBD2. The CDR3 has 14 residues. Trimming cost V 5 bases and J 3 bases; bases outside gene matches: 6. Germline V CDR1 and CDR2: GTSNPN, SVGIG (reference sequence).

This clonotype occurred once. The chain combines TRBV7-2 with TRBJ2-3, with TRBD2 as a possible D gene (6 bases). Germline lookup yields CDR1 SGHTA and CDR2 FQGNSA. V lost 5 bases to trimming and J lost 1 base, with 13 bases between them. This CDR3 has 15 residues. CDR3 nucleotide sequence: TGTGCCAGCAGCCCGCGGGGTAGCGGCACAGATACGCAGTATTTT. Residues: CASSPRGSGTDTQYF.

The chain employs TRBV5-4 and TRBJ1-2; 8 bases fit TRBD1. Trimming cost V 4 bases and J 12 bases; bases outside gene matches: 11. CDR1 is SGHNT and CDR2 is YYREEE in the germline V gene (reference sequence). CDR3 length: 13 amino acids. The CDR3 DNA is TGTGCCAGCAGCGTCCGGGACAGGAGCCCGGACACCTTC. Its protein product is CASSVRDRSPDTF.

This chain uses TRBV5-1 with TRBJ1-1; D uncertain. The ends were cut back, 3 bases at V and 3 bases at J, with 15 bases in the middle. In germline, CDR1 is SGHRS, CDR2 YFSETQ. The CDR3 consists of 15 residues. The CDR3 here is CASSSNPTEDTEAFF. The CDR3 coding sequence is TGCGCCAGCAGCTCTAACCCGACGGAGGACACTGAAGCTTTCTTT.

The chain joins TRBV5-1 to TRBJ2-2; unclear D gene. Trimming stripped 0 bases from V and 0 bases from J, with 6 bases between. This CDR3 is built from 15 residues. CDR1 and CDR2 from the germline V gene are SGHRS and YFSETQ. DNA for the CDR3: TGCGCCAGCAGCTTGGACAGTTCGAACACCGGGGAGCTGTTTTTT. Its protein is CASSLDSSNTGELFF.

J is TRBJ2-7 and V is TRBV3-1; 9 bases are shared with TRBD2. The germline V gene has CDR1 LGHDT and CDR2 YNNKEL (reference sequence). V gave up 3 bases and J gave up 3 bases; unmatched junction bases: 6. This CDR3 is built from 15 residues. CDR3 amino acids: CASSQFSGGNYEQYF. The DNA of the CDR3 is TGTGCCAGCAGCCAGTTTAGCGGGGGAAACTACGAGCAGTACTTC.

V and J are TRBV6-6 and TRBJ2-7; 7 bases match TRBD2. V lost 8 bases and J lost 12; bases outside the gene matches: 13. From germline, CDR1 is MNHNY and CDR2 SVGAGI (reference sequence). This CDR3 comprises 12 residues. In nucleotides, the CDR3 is TGTGCCAGCGGGTGGGAGGGCGGGCCGCTGTACTTC. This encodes CASGWEGGPLYF.

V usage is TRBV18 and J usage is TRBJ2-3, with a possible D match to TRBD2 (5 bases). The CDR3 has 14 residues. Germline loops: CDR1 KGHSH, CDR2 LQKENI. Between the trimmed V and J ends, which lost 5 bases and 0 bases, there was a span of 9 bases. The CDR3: CASSSDYSTDTQYF. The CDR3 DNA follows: TGTGCCAGCTCATCAGACTACAGCACAGATACGCAGTATTTT.

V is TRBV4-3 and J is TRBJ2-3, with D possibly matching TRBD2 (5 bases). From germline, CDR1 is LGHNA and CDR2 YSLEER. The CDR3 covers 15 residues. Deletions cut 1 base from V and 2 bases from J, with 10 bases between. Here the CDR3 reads CASSQVGGITDTQYF. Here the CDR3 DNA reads TGCGCCAGCAGCCAAGTCGGAGGAATCACAGATACGCAGTATTTT.

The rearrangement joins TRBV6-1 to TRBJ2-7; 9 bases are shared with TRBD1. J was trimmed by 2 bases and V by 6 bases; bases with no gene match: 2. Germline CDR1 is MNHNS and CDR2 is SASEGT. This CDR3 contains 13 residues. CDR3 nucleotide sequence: TGTGCCAGCAGCCGGGACAGGGCCTACGAGCAGTACGTC. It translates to CASSRDRAYEQYV.

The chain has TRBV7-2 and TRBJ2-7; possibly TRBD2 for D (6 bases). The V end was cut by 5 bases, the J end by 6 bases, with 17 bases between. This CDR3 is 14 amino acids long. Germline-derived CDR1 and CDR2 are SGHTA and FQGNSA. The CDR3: CASSQALGTGEQYV. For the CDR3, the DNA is TGTGCCAGCAGCCAAGCTTTAGGGACTGGCGAGCAGTACGTC.

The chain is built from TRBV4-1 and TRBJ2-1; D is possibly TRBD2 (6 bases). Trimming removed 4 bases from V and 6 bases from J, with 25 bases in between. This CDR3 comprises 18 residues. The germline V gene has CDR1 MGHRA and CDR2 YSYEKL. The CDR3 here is CASSREGWPLASRNEQFF. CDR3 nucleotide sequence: TGCGCCAGCAGCCGAGAAGGGTGGCCCCTAGCGAGCCGCAATGAGCAGTTCTTC.

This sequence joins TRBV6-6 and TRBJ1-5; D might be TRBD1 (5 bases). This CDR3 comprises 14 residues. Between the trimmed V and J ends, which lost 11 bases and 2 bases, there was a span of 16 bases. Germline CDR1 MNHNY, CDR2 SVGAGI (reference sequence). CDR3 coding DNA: TGTGCCTCTCGAATGGGGGGTGGCAATCAGCCCCAGCATTTT. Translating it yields CASRMGGGNQPQHF.

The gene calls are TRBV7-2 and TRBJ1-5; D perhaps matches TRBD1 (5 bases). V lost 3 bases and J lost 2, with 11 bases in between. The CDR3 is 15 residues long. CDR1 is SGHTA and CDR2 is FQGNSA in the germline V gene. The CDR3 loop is CASSFGGIGNQPQHF. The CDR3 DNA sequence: TGTGCCAGCAGCTTCGGGGGTATAGGCAATCAGCCCCAGCATTTT.

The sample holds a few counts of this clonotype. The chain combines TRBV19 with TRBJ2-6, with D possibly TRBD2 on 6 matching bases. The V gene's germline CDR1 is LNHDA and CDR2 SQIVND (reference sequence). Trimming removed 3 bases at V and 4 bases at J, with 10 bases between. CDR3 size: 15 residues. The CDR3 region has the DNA TGTGCCAGTAGTATTGGGGGGAGCGGGGCCAACGTCCTGACTTTC. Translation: CASSIGGSGANVLTF.

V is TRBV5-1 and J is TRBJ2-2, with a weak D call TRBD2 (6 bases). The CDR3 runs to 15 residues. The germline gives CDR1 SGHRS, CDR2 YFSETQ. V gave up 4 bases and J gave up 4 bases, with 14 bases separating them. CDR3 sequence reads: CASSPNLGGTGELFF. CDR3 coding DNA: TGCGCCAGCAGCCCCAACCTCGGGGGCACCGGGGAGCTGTTTTTT.

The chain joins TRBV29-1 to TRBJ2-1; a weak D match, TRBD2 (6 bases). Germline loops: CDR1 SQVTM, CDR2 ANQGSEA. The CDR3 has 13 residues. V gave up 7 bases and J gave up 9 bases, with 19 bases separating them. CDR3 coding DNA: TGCAGCGGCACTGAGGACCAGGGAGGTGAGCAGTTCTTC. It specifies CSGTEDQGGEQFF.

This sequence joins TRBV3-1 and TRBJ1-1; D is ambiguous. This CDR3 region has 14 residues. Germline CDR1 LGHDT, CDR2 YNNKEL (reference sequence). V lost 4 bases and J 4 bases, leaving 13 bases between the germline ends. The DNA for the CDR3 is TGTGCCAGCAGCCCCCGGCCGCATAGCACTGAAGCTTTCTTT. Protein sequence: CASSPRPHSTEAFF.

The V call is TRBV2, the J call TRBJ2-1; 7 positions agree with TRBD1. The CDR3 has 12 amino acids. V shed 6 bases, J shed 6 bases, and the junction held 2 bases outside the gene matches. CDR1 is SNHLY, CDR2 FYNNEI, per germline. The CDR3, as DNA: TGTGCCAGCAGCGGGGACAGCAATGAGCAGTTCTTC. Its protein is CASSGDSNEQFF.

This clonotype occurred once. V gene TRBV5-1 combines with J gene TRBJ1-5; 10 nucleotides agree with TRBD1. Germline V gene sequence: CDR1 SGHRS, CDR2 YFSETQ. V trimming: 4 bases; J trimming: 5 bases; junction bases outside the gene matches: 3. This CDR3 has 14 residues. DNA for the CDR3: TGCGCCAGCAGCACCGGACAGGGGGATCAGCCCCAGCATTTT. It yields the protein CASSTGQGDQPQHF.

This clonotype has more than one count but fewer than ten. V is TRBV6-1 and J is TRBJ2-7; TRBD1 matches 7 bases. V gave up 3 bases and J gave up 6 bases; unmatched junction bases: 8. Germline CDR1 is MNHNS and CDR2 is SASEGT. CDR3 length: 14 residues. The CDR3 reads CASSDRQGSAEQYF. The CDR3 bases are TGTGCCAGCAGTGACCGACAGGGATCTGCCGAGCAGTACTTC.

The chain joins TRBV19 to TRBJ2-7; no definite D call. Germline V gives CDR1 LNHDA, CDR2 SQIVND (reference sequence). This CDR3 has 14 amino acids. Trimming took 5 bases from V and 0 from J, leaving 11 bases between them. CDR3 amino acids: CASSRAGFSYEQYF. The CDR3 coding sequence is TGTGCCAGTAGTCGGGCAGGATTCTCCTACGAGCAGTACTTC.

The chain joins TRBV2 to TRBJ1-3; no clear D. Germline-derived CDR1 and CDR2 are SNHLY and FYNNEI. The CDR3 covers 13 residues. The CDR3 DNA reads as TGTTCGTCGCAATTGATTACTGGAAACACCATATATTTT. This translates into CSSQLITGNTIYF. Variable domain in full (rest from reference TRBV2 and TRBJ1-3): EPEVTQTPSHQVTQMGQEVILRCVPISNHLYFYWYRQILGQKVEFLVSFYNNEISEKSEIFDDQFSVERPDGSNFTLKIRSTKLEDSAMYFCSSQLITGNTIYFGEGSWLTVV.

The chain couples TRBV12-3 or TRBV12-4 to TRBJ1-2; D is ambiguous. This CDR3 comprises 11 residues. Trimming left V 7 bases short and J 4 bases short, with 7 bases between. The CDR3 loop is CASTDGYGYTF. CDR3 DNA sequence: TGTGCCAGCACGGACGGCTATGGCTACACCTTC.